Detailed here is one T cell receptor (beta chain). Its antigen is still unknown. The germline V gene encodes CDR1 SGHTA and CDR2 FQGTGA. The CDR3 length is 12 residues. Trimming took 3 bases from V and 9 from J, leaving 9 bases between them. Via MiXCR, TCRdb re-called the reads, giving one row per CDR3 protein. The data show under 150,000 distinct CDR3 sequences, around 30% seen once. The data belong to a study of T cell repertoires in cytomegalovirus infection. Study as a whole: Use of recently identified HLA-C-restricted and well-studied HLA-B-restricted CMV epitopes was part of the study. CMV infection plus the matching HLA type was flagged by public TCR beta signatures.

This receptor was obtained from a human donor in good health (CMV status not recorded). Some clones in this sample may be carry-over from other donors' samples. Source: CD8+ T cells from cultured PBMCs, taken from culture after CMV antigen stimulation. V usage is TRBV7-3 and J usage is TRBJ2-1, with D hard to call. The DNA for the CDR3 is TGTGCCAGCAGCTTGGAAGGCGGTGAGCAGTTCTTC. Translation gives CASSLEGGEQFF.